This is a list of T cell receptor beta chains from one sample in a study of identical twins. TCRdb processed the 5' RACE reads anew with MiXCR; each CDR3 protein has one entry. The table shows 200,000 to 250,000 distinct CDR3 sequences, with roughly 7% occurring only once. The sample was also reused in another study, on yellow fever vaccine responses in identical twins.

The specimen sequenced was memory (CD45RO+) T cells sorted from blood. The receptors shown here come from a woman aged 18-29 years in good health. CDR3s include the opening cysteine and the closing phenylalanine or tryptophan.

>TRBV6-2/TRBV6-3|TRBJ1-1
CASSQTTENTEAFF
>TRBV5-1|TRBJ2-1
CASSLDRANNEQFF
>TRBV9|TRBJ1-1
CASSVGWDRMNTEAFF
>TRBV18|TRBJ2-1
CASSPGTPINEQFF
>TRBV6-5|TRBJ2-1
CASSYSLGQGEQFF
>TRBV27|TRBJ1-5
CASSTTPGQKQPQHF
>TRBV5-6|TRBJ2-5
CASSNLGREGQETQYF
>TRBV6-1|TRBJ2-7
CASSEGVGNTYEQYF
>TRBV5-1|TRBJ1-1
CASSLARGAETEAFF
>TRBV11-3|TRBJ2-4
CASSLEAGSVIQYF
>TRBV4-1|TRBJ2-5
CASSHGASGSQETQYF
>TRBV5-6|TRBJ2-2
CASSLAKGRSNTGELFF
>TRBV6-1|TRBJ1-2
CASTPDGPGTYGYTF
>TRBV6-1|TRBJ2-1
CASSTKAGVPKNEQFF
>TRBV5-1|TRBJ2-5
CASSPSNAQGTETQYF
>TRBV11-1|TRBJ2-4
CASSKTLPYPEAKNIQYF
>TRBV5-6|TRBJ2-1
CASSLGASVSYNEQFF
>TRBV12-3/TRBV12-4|TRBJ2-5
CASSFLSDRGRETQYF
>TRBV7-2|TRBJ1-1
CASSRKTGGTTEAFF
>TRBV12-3/TRBV12-4|TRBJ1-2
CASSLRGLDGYTF
>TRBV7-8|TRBJ2-5
CASSLDRRQETQYF
>TRBV6-1|TRBJ1-1
CASSDYRDSGTEAFF
>TRBV5-5|TRBJ2-5
CASSLDGRQETQYF
>TRBV20-1|TRBJ2-5
CSATGARRIQETQYF
>TRBV5-6|TRBJ1-2
CASSLPANYGYTF
>TRBV20-1|TRBJ1-2
CSARGQFGNYGYTF
>TRBV6-5|TRBJ2-5
CASSLIGLQETQYF
>TRBV28|TRBJ2-5
CASSVPPGTWETQYF
>TRBV6-5|TRBJ2-5
CASSYSKGGTSQETQYF
>TRBV5-6|TRBJ1-1
CASSRLTVSQNTEAFF
>TRBV5-6|TRBJ1-2
CASSTRGVYTF
>TRBV6-4|TRBJ1-1
CASSATGGANTEAFF
>TRBV20-1|TRBJ2-1
CSASGLRGPNEQFF
>TRBV7-8|TRBJ1-1
CASSSGPGTFF
>TRBV6-1|TRBJ2-1
CASRKDRGNEQFF
>TRBV6-1|TRBJ2-1
CASSVASGSHNEQFF
>TRBV6-1|TRBJ2-1
CATGEGDNEQFF
>TRBV11-2|TRBJ2-4
CASSLARGQDIQYF
>TRBV10-3|TRBJ2-3
CAISEPSGGTTDTQYF
>TRBV28|TRBJ2-6
CASSPSGTGTGANVLTF
>TRBV25-1|TRBJ1-4
CASSDRGEKLFF
>TRBV5-5|TRBJ1-4
CASSPQGINEKLFF
>TRBV5-1|TRBJ1-6
CASRHPGDSPLHF